These T cell receptor beta chains were read from a single sample in a study of T cell repertoires in cytomegalovirus infection. No antigen has been identified for these receptors. TCRdb passed the reads through MiXCR, listing each CDR3 protein once. The top ten hold under 15% of the sample, which has 900,000 to 950,000 distinct CDR3 sequences, roughly a third seen once. Specimen: cultured CD8+ T cells from PBMCs, collected from culture after CMV antigen stimulation. These receptors all come from a human donor in good health (CMV status not recorded). Some clones in this sample may be carry-over from other donors' samples. CDR3s include the opening cysteine and the closing phenylalanine or tryptophan. D genes are given only for firm matches. Clone size is given for some rows only: seen once, a few or many times, or a class if the clone is expanded.

TRBJ2-2,.,TRBV12-3/TRBV12-4,.,CASSGEGGPGTGELFF,TGTGCCAGCAGTGGAGAGGGGGGGCCTGGCACCGGGGAGCTGTTTTTT
TRBJ2-3,TRBD1,TRBV6-1,many,CASSESGQGASDTQYF,TGTGCCAGCAGTGAATCGGGACAGGGGGCTTCAGATACGCAGTATTTT
TRBJ2-1,.,TRBV19,.,CASRSWLEPYNEQFF,TGTGCCAGTCGCTCTTGGCTTGAACCCTACAATGAGCAGTTCTTC
TRBJ1-2,TRBD1,TRBV12-3/TRBV12-4,many,CASSLSTGGSYGYTF,TGTGCCAGCAGTTTATCCACAGGGGGTTCCTATGGCTACACCTTC
TRBJ1-5,.,TRBV12-3/TRBV12-4,.,CASSGFSNQPQHF,TGTGCCAGCAGTGGGTTTAGCAATCAGCCCCAGCATTTT
TRBJ2-2,.,TRBV19,.,CASSLEDNSNTGELFF,TGTGCCAGTAGCCTGGAGGACAACTCGAACACCGGGGAGCTGTTTTTT
TRBJ2-7,.,TRBV7-9,many,CASTTIQGTSSYEQYF,TGTGCCAGCACCACAATACAGGGTACCTCCTCCTACGAGCAGTACTTC
TRBJ2-3,TRBD1,TRBV18,.,CASSPRQGPPLDTQYF,TGTGCCAGCTCACCAAGACAGGGGCCTCCGTTGGATACGCAGTATTTT
TRBJ1-5,TRBD1,TRBV4-1,.,CASSQDRGTQPQHF,TGCGCCAGCAGCCAGGACAGGGGGACTCAGCCCCAGCATTTT
TRBJ1-2,.,TRBV7-8,.,CASSSYDAPNYGYTF,TGTGCCAGCAGCTCCTACGACGCCCCTAACTATGGCTACACCTTC
TRBJ2-2,.,TRBV27,.,CASSLLGARTGELFF,TGTGCCAGCAGTTTATTGGGGGCTCGCACCGGGGAGCTGTTTTTT